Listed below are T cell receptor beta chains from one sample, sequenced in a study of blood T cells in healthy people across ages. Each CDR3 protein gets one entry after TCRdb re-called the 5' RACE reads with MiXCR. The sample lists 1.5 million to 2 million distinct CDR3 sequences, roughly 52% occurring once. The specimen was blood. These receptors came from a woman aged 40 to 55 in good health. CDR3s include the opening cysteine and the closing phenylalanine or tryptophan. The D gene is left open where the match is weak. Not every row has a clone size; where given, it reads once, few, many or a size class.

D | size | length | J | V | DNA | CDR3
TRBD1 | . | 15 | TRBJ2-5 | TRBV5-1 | TGCGCCAGCACATACGCCGGGACAGACCAAGAGACCCAGTACTTC | CASTYAGTDQETQYF
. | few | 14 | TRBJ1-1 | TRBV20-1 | TGCAGTGCTAGTCCGGGACCGTGGGGGACTGAAGCTTTCTTT | CSASPGPWGTEAFF
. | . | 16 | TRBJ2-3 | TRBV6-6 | TGTGCCAGCAGTTACCCCTCAGGGGTGGGCACAGATACGCAGTATTTT | CASSYPSGVGTDTQYF
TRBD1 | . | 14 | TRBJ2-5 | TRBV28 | TGTGCCAGCTCCAGGGACAGGCGACAAGAGACCCAGTACTTC | CASSRDRRQETQYF
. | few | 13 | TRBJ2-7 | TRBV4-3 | TGCGCCAGCAGCCAAGAATTGGGGGACGAGCAGTACTTC | CASSQELGDEQYF
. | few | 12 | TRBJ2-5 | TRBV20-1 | TGCAGTGCTAGTCAGGCCCAAGAGACCCAGTACTTC | CSASQAQETQYF
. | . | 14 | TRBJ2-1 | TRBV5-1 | TGCGCCAGCGTGCTACAGGGTCCAGGCAATGAGCAGTTCTTC | CASVLQGPGNEQFF
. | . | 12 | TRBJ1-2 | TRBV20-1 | TGCAGTGCGTCAGGGGAGGGCTATGGCTACACCTTC | CSASGEGYGYTF
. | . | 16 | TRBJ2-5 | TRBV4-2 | TGTGCCAGCAGCCTCCCAGGGGAGGGGGAAGAAGAGACCCAGTACTTC | CASSLPGEGEEETQYF
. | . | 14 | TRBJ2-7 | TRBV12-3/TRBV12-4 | TGTGCCAGCAGTTTTAACACAGGCCACTACGAGCAGTACTTC | CASSFNTGHYEQYF
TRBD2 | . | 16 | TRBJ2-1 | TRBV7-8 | TGTGCCAGCAGCTTAGGACCGCGGGGGGCATCCTACGAGCAGTTCTTC | CASSLGPRGASYEQFF
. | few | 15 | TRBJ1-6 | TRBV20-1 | TGCAGTGCTAGAGCCTCAACAGATGATAATTCACCCCTCCACTTT | CSARASTDDNSPLHF
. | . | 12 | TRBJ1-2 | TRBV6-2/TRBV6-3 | TGTGCCAGCAGATCCGTGAGTGAGGAAAACACCTTC | CASRSVSEENTF
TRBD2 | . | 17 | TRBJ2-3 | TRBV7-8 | TGTGCCAGCAGCTTAATGGGGGGGGACGGTGCACAGAATACGCAGTATTTT | CASSLMGGDGAQNTQYF
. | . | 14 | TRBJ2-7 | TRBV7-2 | TGTGCCAGCAGCCCAACCAGTGTCGGATACGAGCAGTACTTC | CASSPTSVGYEQYF
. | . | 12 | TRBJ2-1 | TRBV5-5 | TGTGCCAGCAGCTTAACGACAGGAGAGCAGTTCTTC | CASSLTTGEQFF
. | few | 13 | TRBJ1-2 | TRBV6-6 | TGTGCCAGCAGTTACCCGGGTTTCTATGGCTACACCTTC | CASSYPGFYGYTF
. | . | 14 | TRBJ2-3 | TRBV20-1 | TGCAGTGCTAGCCTAGCAGTCGTCACAGATACGCAGTATTTT | CSASLAVVTDTQYF
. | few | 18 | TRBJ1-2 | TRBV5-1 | TGCGCCAGCAGCTTGGAGGTCGGTGGGTCTTCCCGTGGCTATGGCTACACCTTC | CASSLEVGGSSRGYGYTF
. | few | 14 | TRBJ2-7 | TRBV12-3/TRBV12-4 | TGTGCCAGCAGTTTATACAGGGTTGAGAATGAGCAGTACTTC | CASSLYRVENEQYF
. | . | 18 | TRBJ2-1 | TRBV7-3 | TGTGCCAGCAGCCCCCGGGCTAGGCATGAAGAGTCCTACAATGAGCAGTTCTTC | CASSPRARHEESYNEQFF
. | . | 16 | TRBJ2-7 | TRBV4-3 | TGCGCCAGCAGCCAAGGCGCCCAGGGACGCTCCTACGAGCAGTACTTC | CASSQGAQGRSYEQYF
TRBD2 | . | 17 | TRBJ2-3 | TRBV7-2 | TGTGCCAGCAGCTTACAGCAGTCTAGCGGGGGGGTAGATACGCAGTATTTT | CASSLQQSSGGVDTQYF